The clone carrying this T cell receptor (beta chain) was observed a handful of times. What it recognizes is unknown. Every bit of the isolated RNA underwent reverse transcription, so sequencing read expressed TCRB transcripts. Method: immunoSEQ multiplex PCR; TCRdb's copy keeps in-frame clones and lacks some. The sample contains about 170,000 clones, approximately 8% of which appear only once. V lost 4 bases and J lost 8, with 12 bases in between. The CDR3 length is 12 residues. Germline loops: CDR1 SGDLS, CDR2 YYNGEE. This sample stems from a study of beta chain features in type 1 diabetes. General observations from the study: TCRB CDR3s were moderately but significantly shorter in Type 1 diabetes patients in all four CD4+ subsets.

Material for sequencing was central memory CD4+ T cells from blood. The receptor was derived from a woman aged 40-49 years with type 1 diabetes. The chain combines TRBV9 with TRBJ1-1; possibly TRBD1 for D (5 bases). The CDR3 DNA reads as TGTGCCAGCAGCCCGATGGGGGGGGAAGCTTTCTTT. Its translation: CASSPMGGEAFF.